Sequencing of this TCR beta chain was carried out in a study of CXCR3-negative and CXCR3-positive naive CD8 T cells. Whole-study findings and limits: Diversity in memory CD8+ cells fell much lower than the comparably high levels seen in both naive subsets. Naive subsets showed comparable surface CD5, and TCR interaction strength was also inferred from TRB CDR3 physicochemistry.

Naive CD8+ T cells showed CD45RO-CCR7+CD27+CD95-. Carrying UMI labels, the TRB cDNA libraries were prepared through 5' RACE. TCRdb reprocessed the 5' RACE reads, keeping one entry per CDR3 protein, no DNA. The sample table includes around 140,000 distinct CDR3 sequences. As for this clonotype: Its matching antigen is unknown.

From germline, CDR1 is LGHNA and CDR2 YNFKEQ. This CDR3 has 16 residues. The source is a human donor in good health. Some clones in this sample may be carry-over from other donors' samples. This rearrangement joins TRBV4-2 to TRBJ2-2; TCRdb designates TRBD1, a call that cannot be tested without DNA. Specimen: naive CXCR3- CD8+ T cells from blood. As to subset: CD45RO-CCR7+CD27+CD95- naive CD8+ T cells lacking CXCR3 (TNR3-). Here the CDR3 reads CASSRGRTMNTGELFF.